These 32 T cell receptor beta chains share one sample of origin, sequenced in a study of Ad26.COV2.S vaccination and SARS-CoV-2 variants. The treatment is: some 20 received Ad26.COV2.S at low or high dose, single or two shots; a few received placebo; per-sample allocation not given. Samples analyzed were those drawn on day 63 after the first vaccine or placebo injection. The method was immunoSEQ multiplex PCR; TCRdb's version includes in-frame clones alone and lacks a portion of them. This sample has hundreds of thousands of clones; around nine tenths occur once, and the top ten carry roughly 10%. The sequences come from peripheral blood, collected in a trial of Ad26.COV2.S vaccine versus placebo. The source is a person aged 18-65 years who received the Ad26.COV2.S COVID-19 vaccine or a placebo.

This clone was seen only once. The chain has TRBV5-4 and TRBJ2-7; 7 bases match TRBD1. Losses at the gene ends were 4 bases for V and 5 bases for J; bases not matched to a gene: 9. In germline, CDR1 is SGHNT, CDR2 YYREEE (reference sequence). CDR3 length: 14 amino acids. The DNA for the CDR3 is TGTGCCAGCAGCCCCCAACAGGGGATAAACGAGCAGTACTTC. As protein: CASSPQQGINEQYF.

CDR3 residues: CASSLENGAGELFF. The CDR3 region has the DNA TGTGCCAGCAGCTTAGAGAACGGAGCCGGGGAGCTGTTTTTT. The V and J genes are TRBV7-8 and TRBJ2-2; D unresolved. The CDR3 covers 14 residues. V lost 1 base, J lost 6 bases, and 9 bases lay in between. Per germline, CDR1 SGHVS and CDR2 FQNEAQ.

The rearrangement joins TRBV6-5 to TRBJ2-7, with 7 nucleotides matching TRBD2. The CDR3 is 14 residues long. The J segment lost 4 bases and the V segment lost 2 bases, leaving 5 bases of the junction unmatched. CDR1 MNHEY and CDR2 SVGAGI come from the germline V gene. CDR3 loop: CASSYGGVGYEQYF. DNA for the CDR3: TGTGCCAGCAGTTACGGGGGGGTTGGGTACGAGCAGTACTTC.

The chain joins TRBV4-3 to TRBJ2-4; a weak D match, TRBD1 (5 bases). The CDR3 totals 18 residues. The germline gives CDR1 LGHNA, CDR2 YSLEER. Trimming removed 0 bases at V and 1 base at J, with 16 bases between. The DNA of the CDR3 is TGCGCCAGCAGCCAAGAAGGTGGGGCTGATCGGGCCAAAAACATTCAGTACTTC. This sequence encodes CASSQEGGADRAKNIQYF.

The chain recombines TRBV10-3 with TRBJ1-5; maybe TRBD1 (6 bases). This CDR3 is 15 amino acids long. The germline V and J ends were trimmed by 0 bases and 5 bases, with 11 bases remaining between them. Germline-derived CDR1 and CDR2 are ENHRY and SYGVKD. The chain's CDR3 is CAISESGRGDQPQHF. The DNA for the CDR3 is TGTGCCATCAGTGAGTCTGGCAGGGGCGATCAGCCCCAGCATTTT.

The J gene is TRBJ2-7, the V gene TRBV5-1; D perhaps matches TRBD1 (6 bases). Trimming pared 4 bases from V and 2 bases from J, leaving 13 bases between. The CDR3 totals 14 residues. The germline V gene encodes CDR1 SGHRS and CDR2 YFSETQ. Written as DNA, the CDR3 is TGCGCCAGCAGCCCGCATCCAGGGGCCTACGAGCAGTACTTC. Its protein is CASSPHPGAYEQYF.

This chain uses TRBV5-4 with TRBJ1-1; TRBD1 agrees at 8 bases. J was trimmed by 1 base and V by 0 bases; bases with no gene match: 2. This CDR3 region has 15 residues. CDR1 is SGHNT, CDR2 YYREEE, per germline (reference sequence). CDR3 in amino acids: CASSLEQGGNTEAFF. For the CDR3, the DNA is TGTGCCAGCAGCTTGGAACAGGGGGGGAACACTGAAGCTTTCTTT. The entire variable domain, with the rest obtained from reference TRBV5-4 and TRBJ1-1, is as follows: ETGVTQSPTHLIKTRGQQVTLRCSSQSGHNTVSWYQQALGQGPQFIFQYYREEENGRGNFPPRFSGLQFPNYSSELNVNALELDDSALYLCASSLEQGGNTEAFFGQGTRLTVV.

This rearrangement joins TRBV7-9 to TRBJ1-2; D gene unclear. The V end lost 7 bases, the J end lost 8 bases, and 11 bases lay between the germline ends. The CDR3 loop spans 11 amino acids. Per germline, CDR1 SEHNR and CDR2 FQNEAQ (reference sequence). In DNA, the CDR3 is TGTGCCAGCACCCTAGACCAGGGCTACACCTTC. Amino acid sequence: CASTLDQGYTF.

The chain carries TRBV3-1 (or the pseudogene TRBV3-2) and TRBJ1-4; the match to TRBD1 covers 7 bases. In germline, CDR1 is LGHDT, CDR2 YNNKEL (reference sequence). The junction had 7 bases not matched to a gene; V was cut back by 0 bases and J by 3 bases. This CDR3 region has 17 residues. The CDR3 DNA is TGTGCCAGCAGCCAAGAATTTGAGGGGGCCGCTAATGAAAAACTGTTTTTT. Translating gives CASSQEFEGAANEKLFF.

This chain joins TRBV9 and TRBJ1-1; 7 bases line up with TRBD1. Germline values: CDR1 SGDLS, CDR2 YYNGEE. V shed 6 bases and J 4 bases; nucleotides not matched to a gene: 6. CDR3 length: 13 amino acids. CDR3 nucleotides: TGTGCCAGCACCGCAGGGGGAATCACTGAAGCTTTCTTT. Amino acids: CASTAGGITEAFF. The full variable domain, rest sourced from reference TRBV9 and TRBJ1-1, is DSGVTQTPKHLITATGQRVTLRCSPRSGDLSVYWYQQSLDQGLQFLIQYYNGEERAKGNILERFSAQQFPDLHSELNLSSLELGDSALYFCASTAGGITEAFFGQGTRLTVV.

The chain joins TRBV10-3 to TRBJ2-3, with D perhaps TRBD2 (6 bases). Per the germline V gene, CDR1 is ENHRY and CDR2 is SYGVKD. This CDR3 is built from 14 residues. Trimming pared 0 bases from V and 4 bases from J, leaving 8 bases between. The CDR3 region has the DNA TGTGCCATCAGTGAGTCGTGGGGGGCAGATACGCAGTATTTT. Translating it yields CAISESWGADTQYF.

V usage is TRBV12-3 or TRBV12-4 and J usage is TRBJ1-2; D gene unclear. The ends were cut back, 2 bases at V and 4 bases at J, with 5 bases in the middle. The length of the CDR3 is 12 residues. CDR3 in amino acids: CASSLLGYGYTF. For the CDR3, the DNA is TGTGCCAGCAGTTTATTGGGCTATGGCTACACCTTC.

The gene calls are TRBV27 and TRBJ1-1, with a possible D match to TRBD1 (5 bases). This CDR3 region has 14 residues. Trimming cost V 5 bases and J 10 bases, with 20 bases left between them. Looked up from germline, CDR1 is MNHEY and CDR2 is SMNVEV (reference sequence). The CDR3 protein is CASSQTSGTHGAFF. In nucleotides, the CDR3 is TGTGCCAGCAGTCAAACCTCCGGGACGCATGGAGCTTTCTTT.

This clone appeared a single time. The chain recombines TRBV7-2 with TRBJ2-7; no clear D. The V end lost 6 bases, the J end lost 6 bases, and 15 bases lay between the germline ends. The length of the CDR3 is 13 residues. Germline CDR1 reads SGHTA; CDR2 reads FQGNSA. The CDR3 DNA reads TGTGCCAGCAGTTCAACCCCCCCCCTCGAGCAGTACTTC. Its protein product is CASSSTPPLEQYF. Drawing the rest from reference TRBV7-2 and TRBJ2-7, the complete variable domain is GAGVSQSPSNKVTEKGKDVELRCDPISGHTALYWYRQSLGQGLEFLIYFQGNSAPDKSGLPSDRFSAERTGGSVSTLTIQRTQQEDSAVYLCASSSTPPLEQYFGPGTRLTVT.

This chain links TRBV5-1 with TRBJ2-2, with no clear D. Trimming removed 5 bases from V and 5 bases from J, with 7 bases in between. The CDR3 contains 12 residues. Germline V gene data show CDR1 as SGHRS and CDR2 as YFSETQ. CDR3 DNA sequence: TGCGCCAGCAGAAGAGGTACCGGGGAGCTGTTTTTT. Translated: CASRRGTGELFF.

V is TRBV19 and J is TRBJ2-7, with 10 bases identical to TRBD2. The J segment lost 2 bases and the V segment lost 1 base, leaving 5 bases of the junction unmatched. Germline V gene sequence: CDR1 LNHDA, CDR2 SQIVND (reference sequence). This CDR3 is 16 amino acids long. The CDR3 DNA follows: TGTGCCAGTAGTATAGCGACTAGCGGGTCCGCCTACGAGCAGTACTTC. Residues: CASSIATSGSAYEQYF.

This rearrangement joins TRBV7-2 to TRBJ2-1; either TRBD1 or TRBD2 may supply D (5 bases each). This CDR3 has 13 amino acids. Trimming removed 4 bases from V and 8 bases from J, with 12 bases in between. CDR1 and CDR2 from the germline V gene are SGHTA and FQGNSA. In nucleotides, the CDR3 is TGTGCCAGCAGCTGGGGGAGAAACGATGAGCAGTTCTTC. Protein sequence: CASSWGRNDEQFF.

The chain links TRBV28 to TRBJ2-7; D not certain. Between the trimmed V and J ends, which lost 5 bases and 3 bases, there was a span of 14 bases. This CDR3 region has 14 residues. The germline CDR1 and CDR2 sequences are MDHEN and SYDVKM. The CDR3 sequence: CASSKDRWGYEQYF. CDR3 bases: TGTGCCAGCAGTAAGGACCGTTGGGGCTACGAGCAGTACTTC. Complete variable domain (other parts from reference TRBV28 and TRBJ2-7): DVKVTQSSRYLVKRTGEKVFLECVQDMDHENMFWYRQDPGLGLRLIYFSYDVKMKEKGDIPEGYSVSREKKERFSLILESASTNQTSMYLCASSKDRWGYEQYFGPGTRLTVT.

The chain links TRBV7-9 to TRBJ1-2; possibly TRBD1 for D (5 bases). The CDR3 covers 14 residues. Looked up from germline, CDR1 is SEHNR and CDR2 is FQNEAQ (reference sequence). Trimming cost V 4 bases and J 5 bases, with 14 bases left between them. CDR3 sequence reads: CASSYGGIGYGYTF. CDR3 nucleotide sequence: TGTGCCAGCAGCTATGGGGGGATCGGTTATGGCTACACCTTC. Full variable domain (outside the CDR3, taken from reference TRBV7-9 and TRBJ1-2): DTGVSQNPRHKITKRGQNVTFRCDPISEHNRLYWYRQTLGQGPEFLTYFQNEAQLEKSRLLSDRFSAERPKGSFSTLEIQRTEQGDSAMYLCASSYGGIGYGYTFGSGTRLTVV.

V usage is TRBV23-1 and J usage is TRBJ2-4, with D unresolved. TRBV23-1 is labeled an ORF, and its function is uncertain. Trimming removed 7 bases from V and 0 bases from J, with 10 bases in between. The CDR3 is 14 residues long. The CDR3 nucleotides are TGCGCCAGCAATCAGGCCTTAGCCAAAAACATTCAGTACTTC. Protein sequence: CASNQALAKNIQYF.

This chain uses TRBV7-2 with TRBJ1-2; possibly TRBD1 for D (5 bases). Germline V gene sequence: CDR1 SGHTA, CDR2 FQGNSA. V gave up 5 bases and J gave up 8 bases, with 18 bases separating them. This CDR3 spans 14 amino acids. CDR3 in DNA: TGTGCCAGCAGCCCGTGGGGGGGGAATGGAGGCTACACCTTC. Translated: CASSPWGGNGGYTF.

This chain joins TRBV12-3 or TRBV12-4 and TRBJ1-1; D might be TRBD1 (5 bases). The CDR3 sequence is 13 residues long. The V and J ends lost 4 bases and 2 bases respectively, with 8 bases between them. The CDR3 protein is CASSWGENTEAFF. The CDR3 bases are TGTGCCAGCAGTTGGGGGGAAAACACTGAAGCTTTCTTT.

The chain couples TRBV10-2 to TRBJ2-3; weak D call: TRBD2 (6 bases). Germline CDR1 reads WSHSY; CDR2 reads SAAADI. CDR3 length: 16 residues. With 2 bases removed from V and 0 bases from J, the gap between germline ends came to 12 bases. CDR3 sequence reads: CASSELGTSSTDTQYF. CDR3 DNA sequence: TGCGCCAGCAGTGAGCTCGGGACTTCTAGCACAGATACGCAGTATTTT.

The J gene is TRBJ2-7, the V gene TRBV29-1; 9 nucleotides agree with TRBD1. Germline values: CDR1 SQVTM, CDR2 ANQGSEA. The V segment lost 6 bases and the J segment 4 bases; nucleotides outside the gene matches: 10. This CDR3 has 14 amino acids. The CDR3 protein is CSVGNRDRVYEQYF. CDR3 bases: TGCAGCGTGGGAAACCGGGACAGGGTTTACGAGCAGTACTTC.

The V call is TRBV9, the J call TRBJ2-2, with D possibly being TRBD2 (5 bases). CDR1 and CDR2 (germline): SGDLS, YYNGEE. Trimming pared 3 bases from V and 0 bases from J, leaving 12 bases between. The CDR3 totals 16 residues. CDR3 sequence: CASSDPTDSNTGELFF. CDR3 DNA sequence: TGTGCCAGCAGCGACCCAACGGACTCGAACACCGGGGAGCTGTTTTTT.

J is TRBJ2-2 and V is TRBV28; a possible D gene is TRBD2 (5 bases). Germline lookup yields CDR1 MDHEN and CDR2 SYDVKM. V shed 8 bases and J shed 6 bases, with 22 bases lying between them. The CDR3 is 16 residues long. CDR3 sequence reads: CASGMRLTRVAGELFF. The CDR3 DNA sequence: TGTGCCAGCGGTATGAGGCTTACGAGGGTCGCCGGGGAGCTGTTTTTT.

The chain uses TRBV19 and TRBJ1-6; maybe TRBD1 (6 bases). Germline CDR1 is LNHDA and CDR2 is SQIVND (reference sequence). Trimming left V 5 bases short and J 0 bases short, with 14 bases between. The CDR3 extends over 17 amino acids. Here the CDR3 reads CASSPGQKSSYNSPLHF. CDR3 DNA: TGTGCCAGTAGTCCAGGACAGAAGAGCTCCTATAATTCACCCCTCCACTTT.

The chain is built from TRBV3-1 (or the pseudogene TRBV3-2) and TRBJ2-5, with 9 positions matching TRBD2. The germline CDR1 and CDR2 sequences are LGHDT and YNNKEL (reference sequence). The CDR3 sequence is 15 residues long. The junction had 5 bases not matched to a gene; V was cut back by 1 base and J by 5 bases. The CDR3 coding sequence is TGTGCCAGCAGCCAAGTGAGTCTAGCGGGGGAGACCCAGTACTTC. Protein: CASSQVSLAGETQYF.

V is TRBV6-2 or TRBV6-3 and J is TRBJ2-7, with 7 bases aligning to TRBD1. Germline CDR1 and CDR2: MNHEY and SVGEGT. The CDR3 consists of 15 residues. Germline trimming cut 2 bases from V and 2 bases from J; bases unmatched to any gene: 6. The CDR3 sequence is CASSYHRTGTYEQYF. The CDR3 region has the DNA TGTGCCAGCAGTTACCATCGGACAGGCACCTACGAGCAGTACTTC.

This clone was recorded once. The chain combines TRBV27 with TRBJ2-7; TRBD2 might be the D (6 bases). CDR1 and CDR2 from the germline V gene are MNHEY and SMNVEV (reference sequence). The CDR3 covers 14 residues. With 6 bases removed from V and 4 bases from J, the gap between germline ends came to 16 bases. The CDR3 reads CASRSGLGGYEQYF. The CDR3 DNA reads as TGTGCCAGCAGGTCGGGACTGGGGGGTTACGAGCAGTACTTC.

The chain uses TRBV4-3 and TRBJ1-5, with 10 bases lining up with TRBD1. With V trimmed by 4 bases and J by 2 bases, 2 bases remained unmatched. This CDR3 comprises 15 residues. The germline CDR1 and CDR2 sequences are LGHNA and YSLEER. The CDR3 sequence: CASSPGTGGNQPQHF. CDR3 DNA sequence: TGCGCCAGCAGCCCAGGGACAGGGGGCAATCAGCCCCAGCATTTT.

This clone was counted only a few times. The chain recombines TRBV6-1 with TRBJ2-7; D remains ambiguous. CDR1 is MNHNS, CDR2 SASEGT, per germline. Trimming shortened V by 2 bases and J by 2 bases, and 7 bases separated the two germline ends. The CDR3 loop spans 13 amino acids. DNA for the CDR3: TGTGCCAGCAGTGAATCACATGCCTACGAGCAGTACTTC. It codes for CASSESHAYEQYF.